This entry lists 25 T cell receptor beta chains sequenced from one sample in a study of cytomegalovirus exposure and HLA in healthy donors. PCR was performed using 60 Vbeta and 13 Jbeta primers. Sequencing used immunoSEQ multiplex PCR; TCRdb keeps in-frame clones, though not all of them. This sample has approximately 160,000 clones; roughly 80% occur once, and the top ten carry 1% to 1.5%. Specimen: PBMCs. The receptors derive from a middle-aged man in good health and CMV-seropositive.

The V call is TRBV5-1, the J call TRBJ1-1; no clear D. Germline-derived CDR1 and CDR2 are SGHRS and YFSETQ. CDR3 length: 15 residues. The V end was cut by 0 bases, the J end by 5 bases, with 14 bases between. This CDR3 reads CASSLEPGGSTEAFF. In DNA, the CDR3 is TGCGCCAGCAGCTTGGAACCGGGAGGGAGTACTGAAGCTTTCTTT.

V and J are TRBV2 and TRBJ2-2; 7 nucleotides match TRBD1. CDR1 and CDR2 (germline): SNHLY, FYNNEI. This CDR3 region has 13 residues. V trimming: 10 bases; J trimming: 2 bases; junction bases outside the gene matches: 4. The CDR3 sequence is CATGTANTGELFF. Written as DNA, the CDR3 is TGTGCCACCGGGACAGCCAACACCGGGGAGCTGTTTTTT.

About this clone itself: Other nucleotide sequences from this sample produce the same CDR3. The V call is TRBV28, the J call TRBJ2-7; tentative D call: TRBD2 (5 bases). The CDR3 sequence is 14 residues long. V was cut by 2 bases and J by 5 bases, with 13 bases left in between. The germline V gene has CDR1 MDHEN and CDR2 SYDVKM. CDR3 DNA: TGTGCCAGCAGTTTAGAGGGCAGGTTCAACGAGCAGTACTTC. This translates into CASSLEGRFNEQYF. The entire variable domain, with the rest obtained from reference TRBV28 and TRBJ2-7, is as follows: DVKVTQSSRYLVKRTGEKVFLECVQDMDHENMFWYRQDPGLGLRLIYFSYDVKMKEKGDIPEGYSVSREKKERFSLILESASTNQTSMYLCASSLEGRFNEQYFGPGTRLTVT.

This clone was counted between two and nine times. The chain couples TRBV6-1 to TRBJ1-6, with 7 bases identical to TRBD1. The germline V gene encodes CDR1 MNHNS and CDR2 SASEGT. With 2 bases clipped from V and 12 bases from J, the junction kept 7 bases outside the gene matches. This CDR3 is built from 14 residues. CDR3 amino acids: CASSELGQSGPLHF. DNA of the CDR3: TGTGCCAGCAGTGAACTGGGACAGTCGGGACCCCTCCACTTT.

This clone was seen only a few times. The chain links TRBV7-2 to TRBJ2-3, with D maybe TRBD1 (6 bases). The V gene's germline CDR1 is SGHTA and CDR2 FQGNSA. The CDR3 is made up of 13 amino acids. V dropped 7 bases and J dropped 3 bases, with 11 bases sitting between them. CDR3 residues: CASTLGATDTQYF. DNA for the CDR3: TGTGCCAGCACCCTGGGGGCAACAGATACGCAGTATTTT.

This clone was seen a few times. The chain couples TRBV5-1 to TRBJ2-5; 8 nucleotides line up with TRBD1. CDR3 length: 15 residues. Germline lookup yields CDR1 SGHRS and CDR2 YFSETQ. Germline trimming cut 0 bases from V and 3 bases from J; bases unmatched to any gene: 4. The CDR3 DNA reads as TGCGCCAGCAGCTTGGACGGGACAGGAGAAGAGACCCAGTACTTC. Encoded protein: CASSLDGTGEETQYF.

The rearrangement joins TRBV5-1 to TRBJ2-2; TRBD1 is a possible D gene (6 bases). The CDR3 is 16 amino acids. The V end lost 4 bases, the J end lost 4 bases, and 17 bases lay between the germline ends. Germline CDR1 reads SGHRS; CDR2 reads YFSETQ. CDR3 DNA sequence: TGCGCCAGCAGCCCCGGCGACAGGATGGGCACCGGGGAGCTGTTTTTT. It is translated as CASSPGDRMGTGELFF.

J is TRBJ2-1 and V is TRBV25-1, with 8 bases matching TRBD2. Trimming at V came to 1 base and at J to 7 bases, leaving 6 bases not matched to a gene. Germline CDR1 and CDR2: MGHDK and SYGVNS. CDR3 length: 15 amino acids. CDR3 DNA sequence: TGTGCCAGCAGTGAATTCGCGGGGGGAGGGAATGAGCAGTTCTTC. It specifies CASSEFAGGGNEQFF.

CDR3 sequence (DNA): TGTGCCAGCAGTGAAACGGGACAGGGGTTCGCCTACGAGCAGTACTTC. This translates into CASSETGQGFAYEQYF. The chain employs TRBV6-1 and TRBJ2-7, with TRBD1 matching 10 bases. Germline assignment: CDR1 MNHNS and CDR2 SASEGT. With V trimmed by 2 bases and J by 2 bases, 6 bases remained unmatched. This CDR3 contains 16 residues.

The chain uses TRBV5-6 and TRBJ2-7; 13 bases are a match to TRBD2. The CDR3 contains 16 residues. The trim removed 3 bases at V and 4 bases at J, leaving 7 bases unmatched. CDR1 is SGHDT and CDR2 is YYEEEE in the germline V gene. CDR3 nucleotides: TGTGCCAGCAGCTACGGACTAGCGGGAGTCAGGTACGAGCAGTACTTC. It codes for CASSYGLAGVRYEQYF.

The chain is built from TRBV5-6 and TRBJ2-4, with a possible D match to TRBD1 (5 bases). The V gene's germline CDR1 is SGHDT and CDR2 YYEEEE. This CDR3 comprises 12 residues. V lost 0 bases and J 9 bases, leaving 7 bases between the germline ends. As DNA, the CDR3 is TGTGCCAGCAGCTTGGGTCAGGGCATTCAGTACTTC. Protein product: CASSLGQGIQYF.

The CDR3 sequence is CASSPTVVTEAFF. The CDR3 DNA follows: TGTGCCAGCTCACCAACGGTTGTCACTGAAGCTTTCTTT. This chain uses TRBV18 with TRBJ1-1; D not resolved. The CDR3 covers 13 residues. The germline V gene has CDR1 KGHSH and CDR2 LQKENI. Between the trimmed V and J ends, which lost 2 bases and 4 bases, there was a span of 8 bases.

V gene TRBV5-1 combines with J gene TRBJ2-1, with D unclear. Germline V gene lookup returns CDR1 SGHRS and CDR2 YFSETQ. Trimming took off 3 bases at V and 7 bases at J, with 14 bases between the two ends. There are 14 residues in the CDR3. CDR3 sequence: CASSSALHGNEQFF. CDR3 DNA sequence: TGCGCCAGCAGCTCGGCCTTACACGGGAATGAGCAGTTCTTC.

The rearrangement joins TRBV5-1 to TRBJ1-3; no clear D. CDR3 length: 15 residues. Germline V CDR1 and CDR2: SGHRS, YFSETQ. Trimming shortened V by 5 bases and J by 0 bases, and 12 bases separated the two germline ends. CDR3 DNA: TGCGCCAGCAGACGGACGGGGAGCTCTGGAAACACCATATATTTT. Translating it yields CASRRTGSSGNTIYF.

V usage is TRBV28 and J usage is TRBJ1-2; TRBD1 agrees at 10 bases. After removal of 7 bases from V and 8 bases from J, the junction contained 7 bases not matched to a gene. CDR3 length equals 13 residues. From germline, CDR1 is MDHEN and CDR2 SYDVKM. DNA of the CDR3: TGTGCCAGCACCGACAGGGGGCGCGGGGGCTACACCTTC. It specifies CASTDRGRGGYTF.

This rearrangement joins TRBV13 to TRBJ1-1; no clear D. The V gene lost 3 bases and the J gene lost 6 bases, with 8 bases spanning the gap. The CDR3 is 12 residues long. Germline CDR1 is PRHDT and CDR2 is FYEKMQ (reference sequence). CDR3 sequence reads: CASSLSRAEAFF. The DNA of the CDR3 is TGTGCCAGCAGCTTGTCGCGTGCTGAAGCTTTCTTT.

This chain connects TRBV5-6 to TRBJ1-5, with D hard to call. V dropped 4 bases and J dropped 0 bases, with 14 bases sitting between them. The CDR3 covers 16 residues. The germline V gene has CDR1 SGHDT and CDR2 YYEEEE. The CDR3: CASSLGAQDSNQPQHF. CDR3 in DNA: TGTGCCAGCAGCCTGGGCGCCCAGGATAGCAATCAGCCCCAGCATTTT.

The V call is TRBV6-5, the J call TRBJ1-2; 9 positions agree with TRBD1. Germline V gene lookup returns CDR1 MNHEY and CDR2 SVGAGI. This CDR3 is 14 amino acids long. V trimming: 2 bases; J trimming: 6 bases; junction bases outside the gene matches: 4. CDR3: CASSYRTGAHGYTF. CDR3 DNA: TGTGCCAGCAGTTACCGGACAGGGGCACATGGCTACACCTTC.

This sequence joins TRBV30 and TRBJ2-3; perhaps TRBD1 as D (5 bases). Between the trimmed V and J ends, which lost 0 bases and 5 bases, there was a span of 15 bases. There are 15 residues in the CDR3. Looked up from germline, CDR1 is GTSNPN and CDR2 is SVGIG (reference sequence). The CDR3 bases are TGTGCCTGGAGTGTACAGCAGGGCAGTAGAGATACGCAGTATTTT. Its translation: CAWSVQQGSRDTQYF.

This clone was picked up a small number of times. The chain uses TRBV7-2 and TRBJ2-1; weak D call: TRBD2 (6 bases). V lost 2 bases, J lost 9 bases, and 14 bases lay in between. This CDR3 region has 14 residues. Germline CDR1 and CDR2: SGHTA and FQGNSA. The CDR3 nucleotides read TGTGCCAGCAGCTTATCGATGGCGGGGAGTGAGCAGTTCTTC. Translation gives CASSLSMAGSEQFF.

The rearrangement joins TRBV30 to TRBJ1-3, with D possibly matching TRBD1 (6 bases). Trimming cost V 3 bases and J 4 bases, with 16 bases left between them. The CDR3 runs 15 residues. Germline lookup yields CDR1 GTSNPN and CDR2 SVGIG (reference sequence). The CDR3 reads CAWSSGQIAGNTIYF. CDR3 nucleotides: TGTGCCTGGAGCTCCGGACAGATAGCCGGAAACACCATATATTTT.

CDR3 sequence (DNA): TGTGCCAGCACCCCAGGGGGCCTTTCGGATGAGCAGTTCTTC. Encoded protein: CASTPGGLSDEQFF. The rearrangement links TRBV5-4 to TRBJ2-1; 8 bases match TRBD1. Per germline, CDR1 SGHNT and CDR2 YYREEE (reference sequence). The CDR3 is 14 residues long. V was clipped by 6 bases and J by 8 bases; unmatched bases: 10.

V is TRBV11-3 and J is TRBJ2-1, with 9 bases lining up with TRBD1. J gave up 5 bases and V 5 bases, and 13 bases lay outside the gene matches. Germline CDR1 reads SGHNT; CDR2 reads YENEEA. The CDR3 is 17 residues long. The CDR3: CASSDRRLGTGNNEQFF. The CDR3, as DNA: TGTGCCAGCAGCGACCGACGTCTCGGGACAGGGAACAATGAGCAGTTCTTC.

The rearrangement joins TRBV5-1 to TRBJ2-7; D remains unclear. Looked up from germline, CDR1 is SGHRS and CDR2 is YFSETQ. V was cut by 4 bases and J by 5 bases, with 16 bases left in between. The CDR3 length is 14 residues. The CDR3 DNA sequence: TGCGCCAGCAGCCCCTCGGGTCACCGGGACGAGCAGTACTTC. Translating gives CASSPSGHRDEQYF.

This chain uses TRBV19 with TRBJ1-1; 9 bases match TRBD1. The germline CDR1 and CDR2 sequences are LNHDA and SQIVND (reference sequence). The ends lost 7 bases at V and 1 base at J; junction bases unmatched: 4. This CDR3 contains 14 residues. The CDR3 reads CASTKGQGNTEAFF. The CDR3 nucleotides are TGTGCCAGTACCAAGGGACAGGGGAACACTGAAGCTTTCTTT.